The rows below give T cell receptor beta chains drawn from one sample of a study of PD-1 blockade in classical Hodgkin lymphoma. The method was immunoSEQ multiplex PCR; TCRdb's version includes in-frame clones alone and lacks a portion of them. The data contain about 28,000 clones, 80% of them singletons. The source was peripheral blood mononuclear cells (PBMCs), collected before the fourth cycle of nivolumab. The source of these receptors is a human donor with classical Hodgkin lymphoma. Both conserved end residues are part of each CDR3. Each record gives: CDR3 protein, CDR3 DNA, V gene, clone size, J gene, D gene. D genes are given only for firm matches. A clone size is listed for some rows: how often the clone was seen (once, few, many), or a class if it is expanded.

CASSFGTGDGEQYF	TGTGCCAGCAGTTTTGGGACAGGGGATGGGGAGCAGTACTTC	TRBV27	.	TRBJ2-7	TRBD1
CASRSGTGGFNEKLFF	TGTGCCAGCAGGTCCGGGACAGGGGGCTTTAATGAAAAACTGTTTTTT	TRBV5-8	.	TRBJ1-4	TRBD1
CASSPPGPQETQYF	TGTGCCAGCAGCCCACCGGGACCGCAAGAGACCCAGTACTTC	TRBV7-3	.	TRBJ2-5	.
CASRGANGAETQYF	TGTGCCAGCAGAGGGGCAAACGGGGCAGAGACCCAGTACTTC	TRBV6-6	.	TRBJ2-5	.
CAWSVLGAYEKLFF	TGTGCCTGGAGTGTGTTGGGGGCTTATGAAAAACTGTTTTTT	TRBV30	.	TRBJ1-4	.
CASSLSGAFQETQYF	TGCGCCAGCAGCTTGTCAGGGGCCTTCCAAGAGACCCAGTACTTC	TRBV5-1	.	TRBJ2-5	.
CASSLGAGVGEKLFF	TGCGCCAGCAGCCTTGGGGCTGGGGTTGGAGAAAAACTGTTTTTT	TRBV4-1	once	TRBJ1-4	.
CASRLGQDTDTQYF	TGTGCCAGCAGGCTCGGACAGGACACAGATACGCAGTATTTT	TRBV6-5	.	TRBJ2-3	TRBD1
CASSLAPTSGPSYEQYF	TGCGCCAGCAGCTTGGCCCCGACTAGCGGGCCCTCCTACGAGCAGTACTTC	TRBV5-1	.	TRBJ2-7	TRBD2
CASSPGGQQPQHF	TGTGCCAGCAGCCCAGGAGGCCAACAGCCCCAGCATTTT	TRBV9	few	TRBJ1-5	.